The text below deals with one T cell receptor beta chain. This sample is drawn from a study of blood T cell repertoires in COVID-19. For the study at large: The United States, Italy and Spain were the sources of the acute and convalescent COVID-19 samples.

The method was immunoSEQ multiplex PCR; TCRdb's version includes in-frame clones alone and lacks a portion of them. The sample records some 300,000 clones, about 89% being singletons. Participants spanned ages about 18 to 100 years and resided in 20 to 30 US areas. The junction had 6 bases not matched to a gene; V was cut back by 1 base and J by 8 bases. Germline CDR1 is SGHTA and CDR2 is FQGTGA. The CDR3 runs to 15 residues. The sequencing sample was made of PBMCs or T cells enriched from blood (not recorded which). The chain is built from TRBV7-3 and TRBJ2-7; TRBD1 agrees at 12 bases. The origin of this receptor is a woman aged 40-49 years who had recovered from COVID-19. The CDR3 sequence is CASSLRPGDRGQQYF. The CDR3 nucleotides read TGTGCCAGCAGCTTAAGACCCGGGGACAGGGGGCAGCAGTACTTC.